This TCR beta chain was documented in a study of OX40 agonist ivuxolimab in advanced cancers. Comments on this clone: Its antigen is currently unknown.

Assay used: immunoSEQ multiplex PCR; TCRdb lists only in-frame clones, some missing. The sample gives about 27,000 clones, 70% to 85% of which show up once; approximately 32% is in the top ten. CDR1 and CDR2 (germline): MNHEY, SMNVEV (reference sequence). V lost 5 bases to trimming and J lost 1 base; unmatched junction nucleotides: 4. The CDR3 totals 15 residues. Overall study findings and caveats: Individuals who were partial responders at 0.1-3.0 mg/kg had clonal expansion that ranked among the lowest.

The receptor comes from an adult with an advanced solid tumor such as melanoma, head and neck, liver or kidney cancer. The chain is built from TRBV27 and TRBJ2-1; 8 bases are shared with TRBD2. Sequenced material: CD4+ or CD8+ T cells sorted from blood, taken in a trial of the OX40 agonist ivuxolimab. In DNA form, the CDR3 reads TGTGCCAGCAGTCCCGGGAGGGGGTCCTACAATGAGCAGTTCTTC. Protein product: CASSPGRGSYNEQFF.